The T cell receptor (beta chain) under discussion was sequenced for a study of T cells in Graves' hyperthyroidism and ophthalmopathy. Fresh peripheral blood, around 9.3 ml of it, supplied the PBMCs. Germline V CDR1 and CDR2: MNHNS, SASEGT. Trimming pared 7 bases from V and 0 bases from J, leaving 16 bases between. The CDR3 length is 15 residues. General study points: In the analysis, a 13 V-J model separated ophthalmopathy from stable hyperthyroidism.

For this clonotype: Its antigen is not identified.

From RNA transcripts, TCR beta CDR3 regions were amplified. HTBI primers were the set used in a first-round RT-PCR of the TCR CDR3. A single record per CDR3 protein comes from TCRdb applying MiXCR to the multiplex PCR reads. Of 400,000 to 500,000 distinct CDR3 sequences detected, 14% appear once; the ten largest clones hold 15% to 20%. The TCR comes from a woman between 18 and 30 years old with Graves' hyperthyroidism. The V and J genes are TRBV6-1 and TRBJ2-7; possibly TRBD1 or TRBD2 for D (7 bases each). The sequencing sample was made of blood. The CDR3 here is CASTQGGTTSYEQYF. In DNA form, the CDR3 reads TGTGCCAGCACCCAGGGGGGGACTACCTCCTACGAGCAGTACTTC.